Shown below are 21 T cell receptor beta chains from a single sample sequenced in a study of blood T cells in healthy people across ages. The use of a sample-barcoded 5' primer and a J-beta primer mix characterized a second PCR of roughly 6 to 11 cycles. TCRdb reanalysed the 5' RACE reads using MiXCR and keeps one entry per CDR3 protein. The top ten hold roughly 13% of the sample, which has about 650,000 distinct CDR3 sequences, approximately 52% seen once. Sequences were obtained from blood. These receptors all come from a woman of 80 years or more in good health.

Ten or more counts support this clonotype. CDR3: CSVEDYGGLTEAFF. In DNA, the CDR3 is TGCAGCGTTGAAGATTATGGAGGGCTCACTGAAGCTTTCTTT. This rearrangement joins TRBV29-1 to TRBJ1-1; no definite D call. The germline gives CDR1 SQVTM, CDR2 ANQGSEA. CDR3 size: 14 residues. V lost 0 bases to trimming and J lost 4 bases, with 12 bases between them.

In its sample, this clonotype was seen many times. This rearrangement joins TRBV19 to TRBJ2-3; possibly TRBD2 for D (6 bases). Germline V gene lookup returns CDR1 LNHDA and CDR2 SQIVND (reference sequence). This CDR3 spans 14 amino acids. V was clipped by 5 bases and J by 5 bases, with 14 bases between them. In DNA, the CDR3 is TGTGCCAGTAGTCTCTTGGACTATGAAGATACGCAGTATTTT. Residues: CASSLLDYEDTQYF.

This clonotype was seen at least ten times. V is TRBV12-3 or TRBV12-4 and J is TRBJ2-1, with D possibly being TRBD2 (5 bases). The CDR3 length is 12 residues. V shed 1 base and J shed 15 bases, with 13 bases lying between them. The CDR3 DNA is TGTGCCAGCAGTTTAGGCGGGTTCTTTCCGTTCTTC. It translates to CASSLGGFFPFF.

The rearrangement links TRBV3-1 to TRBJ2-2, with 7 bases matching TRBD1. The CDR3 runs 16 residues. Germline assignment: CDR1 LGHDT and CDR2 YNNKEL (reference sequence). With V trimmed by 2 bases and J by 0 bases, 3 bases remained unmatched. CDR3 DNA: TGTGCCAGCAGCCAACAGACAGGGCCGAACACCGGGGAGCTGTTTTTT. Amino acid sequence: CASSQQTGPNTGELFF. Filled out from reference TRBV3-1 and TRBJ2-2, the complete variable domain reads DTAVSQTPKYLVTQMGNDKSIKCEQNLGHDTMYWYKQDSKKFLKIMFSYNNKELIINETVPNRFSPKSPDKAHLNLHINSLELGDSAVYFCASSQQTGPNTGELFFGEGSRLTVL.

The chain links TRBV4-1 to TRBJ2-7; 9 bases line up with TRBD2. Trimming cost V 1 base and J 5 bases; bases outside gene matches: 6. This CDR3 spans 15 amino acids. Germline CDR1 MGHRA, CDR2 YSYEKL. The CDR3 nucleotides are TGCGCCAGCAGCCAAGTGGCTAGCGGGGTCGACGAGCAGTACTTC. Residues: CASSQVASGVDEQYF.

This chain connects TRBV5-1 to TRBJ2-1, with 9 bases that match TRBD2. The V segment lost 0 bases and the J segment 0 bases; nucleotides outside the gene matches: 7. Germline V CDR1 and CDR2: SGHRS, YFSETQ. The CDR3 contains 18 residues. The CDR3 DNA sequence: TGCGCCAGCAGCTTGGTCGGAAGCGGGGGGTTCTCCTACAATGAGCAGTTCTTC. Protein product: CASSLVGSGGFSYNEQFF. Combining the CDR3 with reference TRBV5-1 and TRBJ2-1 gives the whole variable domain KAGVTQTPRYLIKTRGQQVTLSCSPISGHRSVSWYQQTPGQGLQFLFEYFSETQRNKGNFPGRFSGRQFSNSRSEMNVSTLELGDSALYLCASSLVGSGGFSYNEQFFGPGTRLTVL.

The DNA of the CDR3 is TGTGCCATCAGGACAGGTGACAATCAGCCCCAGCATTTT. It is translated as CAIRTGDNQPQHF. The chain employs TRBV10-3 and TRBJ1-5, with a possible D match to TRBD1 (6 bases). Trimming pared 6 bases from V and 3 bases from J, leaving 9 bases between. Germline V lookup: CDR1 ENHRY, CDR2 SYGVKD. The CDR3 sequence is 13 residues long.

This clonotype was recorded many times. The chain carries TRBV7-6 and TRBJ2-5, with D tentatively TRBD2 (6 bases). The CDR3 consists of 14 residues. Trimming pared 4 bases from V and 5 bases from J, leaving 14 bases between. The germline V gene has CDR1 SGHVS and CDR2 FNYEAQ. Written as DNA, the CDR3 is TGTGCCAGCAGCTCTACTAGCCACCGGGAGACCCAGTACTTC. Amino acids: CASSSTSHRETQYF.

The chain combines TRBV7-2 with TRBJ1-2; unclear D gene. V lost 3 bases to trimming and J lost 7 bases, with 12 bases between them. CDR1 and CDR2 from the germline V gene are SGHTA and FQGNSA. This CDR3 has 13 residues. CDR3 in amino acids: CASSLVQETGYTF. The DNA of the CDR3 is TGTGCCAGCAGCTTGGTTCAGGAGACTGGCTACACCTTC. The whole variable domain, filled in from reference TRBV7-2 and TRBJ1-2, reads GAGVSQSPSNKVTEKGKDVELRCDPISGHTALYWYRQSLGQGLEFLIYFQGNSAPDKSGLPSDRFSAERTGGSVSTLTIQRTQQEDSAVYLCASSLVQETGYTFGSGTRLTVV.

This clonotype was counted ten times or more. The rearrangement links TRBV28 to TRBJ2-3; no definite D call. Germline V gives CDR1 MDHEN, CDR2 SYDVKM. CDR3 length: 14 amino acids. V lost 5 bases and J lost 0, with 9 bases in between. The CDR3 is CASSKAGSTDTQYF. DNA for the CDR3: TGTGCCAGCAGTAAGGCCGGTAGCACAGATACGCAGTATTTT.

A few counts support this clonotype. A much larger clone differs from this one at a single base, so this may be a read error. V usage is TRBV12-3 or TRBV12-4 and J usage is TRBJ2-5; D is unclear. CDR3 length equals 13 residues. Trimming took 3 bases from V and 11 from J, leaving 16 bases between them. This CDR3 reads CASSFSQSVVQYF. The CDR3 DNA sequence: TGTGCCAGCAGTTTTAGTCAGTCGGTCGTGCAGTACTTC.

About this clonotype itself: This may arise from a read error, as a much more abundant clone is one base away. The rearrangement joins TRBV15 to TRBJ2-5; the D is unclear. There are 12 residues in the CDR3. Per the germline V gene, CDR1 is LNHNV and CDR2 is YYDKDF (reference sequence). Written as DNA, the CDR3 is TGTGCCACCGGCAGAGATGTAGAGACCCAGTACTTC. Translation gives CATGRDVETQYF.

The chain couples TRBV11-3 to TRBJ1-1; D is uncertain. The ends were cut back, 7 bases at V and 4 bases at J, with 13 bases in the middle. This CDR3 region has 13 residues. Germline-derived CDR1 and CDR2 are SGHNT and YENEEA. The CDR3 reads CASNTLHGTEAFF. CDR3 sequence (DNA): TGTGCCAGCAACACGTTGCACGGCACTGAAGCTTTCTTT.

The chain carries TRBV18 and TRBJ2-7, with a weak D call TRBD2 (6 bases). The V gene's germline CDR1 is KGHSH and CDR2 LQKENI. The CDR3 runs to 14 residues. V was pared by 2 bases and J by 1 base, with 9 bases between. DNA for the CDR3: TGTGCCAGCTCACCAATTGGGACTTCCTACGAGCAGTACTTC. Translating gives CASSPIGTSYEQYF.

As to this clonotype: This clone may be a read error of a much larger clone one base away. This chain links TRBV12-3 or TRBV12-4 with TRBJ2-3, with D perhaps matching TRBD1 (7 bases). The CDR3 covers 15 residues. The CDR3 loop reads CTSSLEGASTDTQYF. The DNA for the CDR3 is TGTACCAGCAGTTTGGAGGGGGCGAGTACAGATACGCAGTATTTT.

The chain is built from TRBV20-1 and TRBJ1-1; tentatively, D is TRBD1 (6 bases). V shed 0 bases and J shed 0 bases, with 20 bases lying between them. Per germline, CDR1 DFQATT and CDR2 SNEGSKA (reference sequence). The CDR3 covers 18 residues. CDR3 nucleotides: TGCAGTGCTAGAGAGAGCCCCACTAGGGGGGTGATGAACACTGAAGCTTTCTTT. It encodes CSARESPTRGVMNTEAFF.

This clonotype was counted many times. DNA of the CDR3: TGCGCCAGCAGCTTGGGGGCCGACTATAATTCACCCCTCCACTTT. Encoded protein: CASSLGADYNSPLHF. The chain is built from TRBV5-1 and TRBJ1-6; D is unresolved. The CDR3 consists of 15 residues. Germline CDR1 reads SGHRS; CDR2 reads YFSETQ. V lost 0 bases and J lost 3, with 7 bases in between.

This clonotype occurred once. This chain joins TRBV7-9 and TRBJ2-1; D gene ambiguous. Judging by the DNA end, TRBJ2-7 fits better; the J call may be wrong. The CDR3 length is 15 residues. CDR1 and CDR2 (germline): SEHNR, FQNEAQ (reference sequence). The CDR3 DNA sequence: TGTGCCAGCAACCCCACGGCCCTCTCCTACAATGAGCAGTACTTC. This gives the protein CASNPTALSYNEQYF.

Of note for this clonotype: A much larger clone lies a single base off, so this may be a read error. The V and J genes are TRBV5-1 and TRBJ2-1; D not certain. The CDR3 is made up of 16 amino acids. Germline V gene lookup returns CDR1 SGHRS and CDR2 YFSETQ. V dropped 0 bases and J dropped 9 bases, with 19 bases sitting between them. CDR3: CASSLGKGFGWSEQFF. The DNA of the CDR3 is TGCGCCAGCAGCTTGGGAAAGGGCTTTGGGTGGAGTGAGCAGTTCTTC. Supplemented by reference TRBV5-1 and TRBJ2-1, the full variable domain reads KAGVTQTPRYLIKTRGQQVTLSCSPISGHRSVSWYQQTPGQGLQFLFEYFSETQRNKGNFPGRFSGRQFSNSRSEMNVSTLELGDSALYLCASSLGKGFGWSEQFFGPGTRLTVL.

The rearrangement links TRBV20-1 to TRBJ2-7, with a weak D call TRBD2 (6 bases). Deletions cut 8 bases from V and 2 bases from J, with 13 bases between. Germline V gene lookup returns CDR1 DFQATT and CDR2 SNEGSKA (reference sequence). This CDR3 is 12 amino acids long. The CDR3 protein is CSPAGQPYEQYF. CDR3 nucleotides: TGCAGTCCCGCGGGGCAGCCCTACGAGCAGTACTTC.

A note on this clonotype: Possible read error: a much larger clone is one base away. The J gene is TRBJ2-4, the V gene TRBV29-1; no clear D. The germline gives CDR1 SQVTM, CDR2 ANQGSEA. The CDR3 is 12 residues long. The CDR3 spells CSVNIAKNIPYF. DNA of the CDR3: TGCAGCGTTAACATAGCCAAAAACATTCCGTACTTC.